Listed below are T cell receptor beta chains from one sample, sequenced in a study of blood T cell repertoires in COVID-19. TCRdb keeps only in-frame clones here, not all; method: immunoSEQ multiplex PCR. The data show fewer than 250,000 clones, with around 84% seen just once and 7% to 8.5% held by the top ten. Source material: PBMCs or T cells enriched from blood (not recorded which). These receptors came from a woman aged 40 to 55 with acute COVID-19. CDR3s include the opening cysteine and the closing phenylalanine or tryptophan. A D gene is named only where the DNA matches it firmly. Only part of the rows carry a size: once, few, many, or a class if the clone is expanded.

D gene	CDR3 length	clone size	J gene	V gene	CDR3 DNA	CDR3 protein
NA	16	NA	TRBJ2-6	TRBV5-6	TGTGCCAGCAGCCCAGAGCGAGACTCTGGGGCCAACGTCCTGACTTTC	CASSPERDSGANVLTF
NA	14	NA	TRBJ2-6	TRBV5-1	TGCGCCAGCAGTACAAGCTCTGGGGCCAACGTCCTGACTTTC	CASSTSSGANVLTF
NA	12	NA	TRBJ1-2	TRBV2	TGTGCCAGCAGCCCGTACACGAATGGCTACACCTTC	CASSPYTNGYTF
TRBD2	15	NA	TRBJ2-5	TRBV5-1	TGCGCCAGCAGCCTCGGGACTAGCGGCCAAGAGACCCAGTACTTC	CASSLGTSGQETQYF
NA	14	NA	TRBJ2-1	TRBV30	TGTGCCTGGAGTGTACTCGACGGGTACAATGAGCAGTTCTTC	CAWSVLDGYNEQFF
TRBD1	15	NA	TRBJ1-1	TRBV19	TGTGCCAGTAGTACCCGGACAGGGACGAACACTGAAGCTTTCTTT	CASSTRTGTNTEAFF
TRBD1	14	NA	TRBJ1-6	TRBV27	TGTGCCAGCACCCAGGGGGCTTGGGATTCACCCCTCCACTTT	CASTQGAWDSPLHF
NA	13	NA	TRBJ1-2	TRBV12-3/TRBV12-4	TGTGCCAGCAGTTTGGCTGCTAACTATGGCTACACCTTC	CASSLAANYGYTF
TRBD1	16	NA	TRBJ2-1	TRBV24-1	TGTGCCACCAGTGGGACAGGAGCTTCCTCCTACAATGAGCAGTTCTTC	CATSGTGASSYNEQFF
NA	14	NA	TRBJ2-7	TRBV3-1/TRBV3-2	TGTGCCAGCAGCCAAGGGCCTGCGGGCTACGAGCAGTACTTC	CASSQGPAGYEQYF
NA	14	NA	TRBJ1-4	TRBV19	TGTGCCAGTAGTATGAAGCAAATTAATGAAAAACTGTTTTTT	CASSMKQINEKLFF
NA	14	NA	TRBJ1-2	TRBV11-2	TGTGCCAGCAGCTTAGATTCAGTGGACTATGGCTACACCTTC	CASSLDSVDYGYTF
TRBD2	15	NA	TRBJ2-1	TRBV9	TGTGCCAGCAGCGGATGGACTAGCGGGAGTAATGAGCAGTTCTTC	CASSGWTSGSNEQFF
TRBD2	15	NA	TRBJ2-1	TRBV3-1/TRBV3-2	TGTGCCAGCAGCCAAGGGGTTAGCGGGAGCTATGAGCAGTTCTTC	CASSQGVSGSYEQFF
NA	14	once	TRBJ1-4	TRBV2	TGTGCCAGCAGCCCGGGACTCCGGGGTGAAAAACTGTTTTTT	CASSPGLRGEKLFF
TRBD1	15	NA	TRBJ1-3	TRBV3-1/TRBV3-2	TGTGCCAGCAGCCAAGAACAGGGGTCCGGAAACACCATATATTTT	CASSQEQGSGNTIYF
NA	15	NA	TRBJ1-3	TRBV7-3	TGTGCCAGCAGCTTCCGCGGTGGTACTGGAAACACCATATATTTT	CASSFRGGTGNTIYF
NA	14	NA	TRBJ2-3	TRBV30	TGTGCCTGGGAGACCGGACTCGGCGGGGATACGCAGTATTTT	CAWETGLGGDTQYF
TRBD1	15	NA	TRBJ1-5	TRBV19	TGTGCCGTAGGGGGCAGGGGGCTCCCCAATCAGCCCCAGCATTTT	CAVGGRGLPNQPQHF
TRBD2	15	NA	TRBJ2-7	TRBV5-1	TGCGCCAGCAGCTTGGGAGCGGGGGGGCCCTACGAGCAGTACTTC	CASSLGAGGPYEQYF
TRBD1	14	NA	TRBJ1-5	TRBV28	TGTGCCAGCAGTTCCCGACAGGGAAATCAGCCCCAGCATTTT	CASSSRQGNQPQHF
NA	12	NA	TRBJ1-2	TRBV5-4	TGTGCCAGCAGGGCCGGGAGCTATGGCTACACCTTC	CASRAGSYGYTF
NA	18	NA	TRBJ2-1	TRBV5-1	TGCGCCAGCAGCTTGGGAGGATTCGGAGCGGCGAATAACAATGAGCAGTTCTTC	CASSLGGFGAANNNEQFF
NA	15	NA	TRBJ1-1	TRBV5-1	TGCGCCAGCAGCTCCGCCGGGGTATTCGGCACTGAAGCTTTCTTT	CASSSAGVFGTEAFF
TRBD1	15	NA	TRBJ2-1	TRBV5-1	TGCGCCAGCAGCTTGCCGGGACAGGGAGTAAGTGAGCAGTTCTTC	CASSLPGQGVSEQFF
NA	15	NA	TRBJ2-5	TRBV10-1	TGCGCCAGCAGTGAACGGGGGGCAGGCCAAGAGACCCAGTACTTC	CASSERGAGQETQYF
NA	13	NA	TRBJ1-2	TRBV27	TGTGCCAGCAGTTTATCGACAAGATATGGCTACACCTTC	CASSLSTRYGYTF
NA	14	once	TRBJ1-1	TRBV7-2	TGTGCCAGCAGCTTCCGGGGGATGGGAACTGAAGCTTTCTTT	CASSFRGMGTEAFF
NA	14	many	TRBJ1-2	TRBV9	TGTGCCAGCAGCGTAGCCGCACAGGGAAAGGGCTACACCTTC	CASSVAAQGKGYTF